This TCR beta chain was profiled in a study of PD-1 blockade in classical Hodgkin lymphoma. For the study at large: Patients got intravenous nivolumab 3 mg/kg every 2 weeks. Notes on the study in general: CD8+ TCR diversity did not rise significantly by C4D1, unlike CD4+. Patients who responded completely had about the same baseline diversity as newly diagnosed patients.

After autologous stem cell transplantation all patients relapsed, and prior brentuximab vedotin exposure differed between cohorts. Negative selection with magnets was how CD8+ T cells were isolated from the thawed PBMCs. CDR1 and CDR2 from the germline V gene are SGHNT and YYREEE (reference sequence). The CDR3 sequence is 14 residues long. V shed 4 bases and J 4 bases; nucleotides not matched to a gene: 8. TCRdb keeps only in-frame clones here, not all; method: immunoSEQ multiplex PCR. The sample carries 25,000 to 30,000 clones, 70% to 90% recorded once. This clone was found once. Its antigen remains unknown.

The chain employs TRBV5-4 and TRBJ2-7, with 7 bases identical to TRBD2. The TCR sequence derives from a human donor with classical Hodgkin lymphoma. The sequences come from CD8+ T cells from blood, collected at baseline. The CDR3 region is CASSREVPTYEQYF. The CDR3 coding sequence is TGTGCCAGCAGCCGGGAGGTTCCAACTTACGAGCAGTACTTC. Looking up the rest from reference TRBV5-4 and TRBJ2-7 gives the full variable domain: ETGVTQSPTHLIKTRGQQVTLRCSSQSGHNTVSWYQQALGQGPQFIFQYYREEENGRGNFPPRFSGLQFPNYSSELNVNALELDDSALYLCASSREVPTYEQYFGPGTRLTVT.